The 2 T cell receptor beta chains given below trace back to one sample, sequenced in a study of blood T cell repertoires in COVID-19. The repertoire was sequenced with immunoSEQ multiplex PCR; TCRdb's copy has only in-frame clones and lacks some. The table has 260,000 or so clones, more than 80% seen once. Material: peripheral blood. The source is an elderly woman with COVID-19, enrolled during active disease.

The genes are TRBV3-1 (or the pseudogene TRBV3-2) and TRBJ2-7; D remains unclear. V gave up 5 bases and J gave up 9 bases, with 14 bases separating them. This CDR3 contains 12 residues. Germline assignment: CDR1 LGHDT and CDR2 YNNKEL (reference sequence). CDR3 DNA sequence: TGTGCCAGCAGCTTACTATCTACCCGGCAGTACTTC. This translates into CASSLLSTRQYF.

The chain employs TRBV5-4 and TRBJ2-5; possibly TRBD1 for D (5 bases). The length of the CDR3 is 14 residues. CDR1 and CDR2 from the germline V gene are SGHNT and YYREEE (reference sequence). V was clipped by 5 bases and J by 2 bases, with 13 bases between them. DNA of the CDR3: TGTGCCAGCAGTTCCCTTAGACAGCAAGAGACCCAGTACTTC. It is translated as CASSSLRQQETQYF.